The 30 T cell receptor beta chains in this list originate from one sample, sequenced in a study of blood T cell repertoires in COVID-19. The method was immunoSEQ multiplex PCR; TCRdb's version includes in-frame clones alone and lacks a portion of them. The table shows 350,000 to 450,000 clones, with about nine tenths occurring only once. Sequenced: PBMCs or T cells enriched from blood (not recorded which). Receptors originate from a woman in her thirties or forties who had been exposed to COVID-19.

The V gene is TRBV7-8, the J gene TRBJ2-1; TRBD2 might be the D (5 bases). Trimming cost V 5 bases and J 0 bases, with 11 bases left between them. The length of the CDR3 is 15 residues. Germline V lookup: CDR1 SGHVS, CDR2 FQNEAQ. CDR3 sequence reads: CASSLGMSSYNEQFF. CDR3 nucleotides: TGTGCCAGCAGCCTCGGGATGAGCTCCTACAATGAGCAGTTCTTC.

The chain uses TRBV6-1 and TRBJ1-2; 7 nucleotides line up with TRBD1. This CDR3 comprises 15 residues. Looked up from germline, CDR1 is MNHNS and CDR2 is SASEGT. With V trimmed by 3 bases and J by 4 bases, 8 bases remained unmatched. CDR3 sequence reads: CASSDRTGSLYGYTF. The CDR3 nucleotides read TGTGCCAGCAGTGATAGGACAGGTTCCCTCTATGGCTACACCTTC.

This clone was observed a handful of times. This chain connects TRBV2 to TRBJ2-7; 8 bases align to TRBD2. The germline V gene has CDR1 SNHLY and CDR2 FYNNEI. This CDR3 is 15 amino acids long. Losses at the gene ends were 3 bases for V and 2 bases for J; bases not matched to a gene: 6. The CDR3 DNA reads as TGTGCCAGCAGTGATTCGGGGACTAGTCCCTACGAGCAGTACTTC. Amino acid sequence: CASSDSGTSPYEQYF. The full variable domain, its missing parts supplied by reference TRBV2 and TRBJ2-7, is EPEVTQTPSHQVTQMGQEVILRCVPISNHLYFYWYRQILGQKVEFLVSFYNNEISEKSEIFDDQFSVERPDGSNFTLKIRSTKLEDSAMYFCASSDSGTSPYEQYFGPGTRLTVT.

This chain joins TRBV6-5 and TRBJ1-4; unclear D gene. The CDR3 has 14 residues. Looked up from germline, CDR1 is MNHEY and CDR2 is SVGAGI. Between the trimmed V and J ends, which lost 6 bases and 8 bases, there was a span of 16 bases. CDR3 protein: CASSRGSSLEKLFF. The CDR3 region has the DNA TGTGCCAGCAGCCGGGGATCTTCGTTAGAAAAACTGTTTTTT.

The chain is built from TRBV3-1 (or the pseudogene TRBV3-2) and TRBJ1-1; weak D call: TRBD1 (5 bases). Trimming took 5 bases from V and 4 from J, leaving 8 bases between them. The CDR3 totals 12 residues. Germline lookup yields CDR1 LGHDT and CDR2 YNNKEL (reference sequence). The CDR3 is CASSRRGTEAFF. The CDR3 coding sequence is TGTGCCAGCAGCAGGAGGGGCACTGAAGCTTTCTTT.

V and J are TRBV5-5 and TRBJ1-2; 7 bases agree with TRBD1. Unmatched junction bases numbered 11, after V lost 2 bases and J lost 1 base. Germline values: CDR1 SGHKS, CDR2 YYEKEE (reference sequence). The CDR3 is made up of 17 amino acids. The CDR3 nucleotides are TGTGCCAGCAGCTTTCTACAGGGGCGATTAGATAACTATGGCTACACCTTC. Amino acid sequence: CASSFLQGRLDNYGYTF.

DNA for the CDR3: TGTGCCAGCAGCACGCCCGGGGGGCACAATGAGCAGTTCTTC. This codes for CASSTPGGHNEQFF. The chain joins TRBV3-1 (or the pseudogene TRBV3-2) to TRBJ2-1; the D gene is possibly TRBD2 (7 bases). Trimming removed 5 bases from V and 5 bases from J, with 13 bases in between. The CDR3 has 14 amino acids. Germline V gene sequence: CDR1 LGHDT, CDR2 YNNKEL (reference sequence).

The chain recombines TRBV5-1 with TRBJ1-5; unclear D gene. The CDR3 runs to 14 residues. The germline V gene has CDR1 SGHRS and CDR2 YFSETQ. Deletions cut 0 bases from V and 4 bases from J, with 8 bases between. CDR3 residues: CASSLDSTNQPQHF. Written as DNA, the CDR3 is TGCGCCAGCAGCTTGGACAGTACTAATCAGCCCCAGCATTTT.

This clone occurred once. The CDR3 protein is CASSVGRTRPGNTIYF. The CDR3 nucleotides are TGTGCCAGCAGCGTAGGACGGACAAGGCCTGGAAACACCATATATTTT. The chain combines TRBV9 with TRBJ1-3, with D possibly being TRBD1 (5 bases). Germline CDR1 reads SGDLS; CDR2 reads YYNGEE. This CDR3 has 16 residues. V lost 0 bases and J lost 2, with 12 bases in between.

The CDR3 reads CASSLDPQQGTNTEAFF. CDR3 DNA sequence: TGCGCCAGCAGCTTGGACCCCCAACAGGGTACAAACACTGAAGCTTTCTTT. The rearrangement links TRBV5-1 to TRBJ1-1, with a possible D match to TRBD1 (6 bases). The V gene's germline CDR1 is SGHRS and CDR2 YFSETQ. CDR3 length equals 17 residues. Between the trimmed V and J ends, which lost 0 bases and 2 bases, there was a span of 17 bases.

V gene TRBV6-5 combines with J gene TRBJ2-2, with D possibly matching TRBD1 (5 bases). Germline lookup yields CDR1 MNHEY and CDR2 SVGAGI. This CDR3 is 14 amino acids long. V lost 6 bases, J lost 3 bases, and 11 bases lay in between. The CDR3: CASRRTGYTGELFF. In DNA, the CDR3 is TGTGCCAGCAGGCGAACAGGATACACCGGGGAGCTGTTTTTT.

The chain uses TRBV2 and TRBJ2-1, with 7 nucleotides matching TRBD1. The CDR3 extends over 13 amino acids. V shed 0 bases, J shed 13 bases, and the junction held 6 bases outside the gene matches. CDR1 is SNHLY, CDR2 FYNNEI, per germline. The CDR3 loop reads CASSEARGGKQFF. The CDR3 DNA reads TGTGCCAGCAGTGAAGCACGAGGGGGCAAACAGTTCTTC.

V and J are TRBV9 and TRBJ2-1; 9 positions match TRBD2. The CDR3 runs 16 residues. Trimming at V came to 3 bases and at J to 4 bases, leaving 8 bases not matched to a gene. Looked up from germline, CDR1 is SGDLS and CDR2 is YYNGEE. In DNA form, the CDR3 reads TGTGCCAGCAGCGCTCAGGGGCTAGCGGGGTACAATGAGCAGTTCTTC. Translation gives CASSAQGLAGYNEQFF.

The V call is TRBV2, the J call TRBJ1-1, with D unclear. With 4 bases removed from V and 4 bases from J, the gap between germline ends came to 16 bases. In germline, CDR1 is SNHLY, CDR2 FYNNEI. This CDR3 has 15 amino acids. The CDR3 DNA reads TGTGCCAGCAGTGGGTCCGGGGAGGAGGGCACTGAAGCTTTCTTT. Its translation: CASSGSGEEGTEAFF.

The chain employs TRBV6-2 or TRBV6-3 and TRBJ1-1; no firm D call. This CDR3 is built from 15 residues. Germline CDR1 and CDR2: MNHEY and SVGEGT. Trimming cost V 4 bases and J 6 bases, with 18 bases left between them. CDR3 region: CASSSQTTVWAEAFF. The CDR3 DNA sequence: TGTGCCAGCAGTTCGCAGACTACTGTTTGGGCTGAAGCTTTCTTT.

The V and J genes are TRBV10-2 and TRBJ1-4; no clear D. The V end was cut by 7 bases, the J end by 0 bases, with 21 bases between. CDR1 is WSHSY and CDR2 is SAAADI in the germline V gene. The CDR3 totals 18 residues. Here the CDR3 DNA reads TGCGCCAGCACTTCCGGGAAAGGAGGGTTGGCAACTAATGAAAAACTGTTTTTT. It yields the protein CASTSGKGGLATNEKLFF.

The chain is built from TRBV13 and TRBJ2-7; TRBD2 agrees at 8 bases. Per germline, CDR1 PRHDT and CDR2 FYEKMQ (reference sequence). CDR3 length: 16 amino acids. Germline trimming cut 1 base from V and 4 bases from J; bases unmatched to any gene: 9. The CDR3 loop is CASSLEGTRLAYEQYF. In DNA, the CDR3 is TGTGCCAGCAGCTTAGAAGGGACTAGGCTAGCGTACGAGCAGTACTTC.

The rearrangement uses TRBV19 and TRBJ2-1; 7 bases match TRBD1. The germline V gene has CDR1 LNHDA and CDR2 SQIVND (reference sequence). V gave up 9 bases and J gave up 2 bases; unmatched junction bases: 4. The CDR3 extends over 13 amino acids. The CDR3 coding sequence is TGTGCCAGGAGGGACAGCACCTACAATGAGCAGTTCTTC. Its protein product is CARRDSTYNEQFF.

This clone was detected a few times. The chain has TRBV10-3 and TRBJ1-1, with D perhaps matching TRBD1 (5 bases). This CDR3 is built from 15 residues. CDR1 ENHRY and CDR2 SYGVKD come from the germline V gene. V lost 7 bases and J lost 4, with 19 bases in between. CDR3 region: CAITARDVGFTEAFF. DNA for the CDR3: TGTGCCATCACTGCCAGGGATGTAGGTTTCACTGAAGCTTTCTTT.

V is TRBV13 and J is TRBJ1-1; D gene unclear. Trimming shortened V by 0 bases and J by 2 bases, and 10 bases separated the two germline ends. Germline V CDR1 and CDR2: PRHDT, FYEKMQ (reference sequence). CDR3 length: 15 amino acids. Here the CDR3 reads CASSLGPTDNTEAFF. The DNA for the CDR3 is TGTGCCAGCAGCTTAGGCCCGACTGATAACACTGAAGCTTTCTTT. The whole variable domain, filled in from reference TRBV13 and TRBJ1-1, reads AAGVIQSPRHLIKEKRETATLKCYPIPRHDTVYWYQQGPGQDPQFLISFYEKMQSDKGSIPDRFSAQQFSDYHSELNMSSLELGDSALYFCASSLGPTDNTEAFFGQGTRLTVV.

The chain combines TRBV6-5 with TRBJ1-1; 7 nucleotides line up with TRBD1. The CDR3 is 11 residues long. The ends lost 10 bases at V and 6 bases at J; junction bases unmatched: 5. Germline CDR1 and CDR2: MNHEY and SVGAGI. DNA for the CDR3: TGTGCCAACCGACAGGGTCCTGAAGCTTTCTTT. Translated, it gives CANRQGPEAFF.

This chain links TRBV19 with TRBJ1-5; TRBD1 matches at 7 bases. Germline V gene data show CDR1 as LNHDA and CDR2 as SQIVND (reference sequence). There are 16 residues in the CDR3. V trimming: 4 bases; J trimming: 6 bases; junction bases outside the gene matches: 12. CDR3: CASSTSGTALPQPQHF. CDR3 DNA sequence: TGTGCCAGTAGTACCTCCGGGACAGCCTTACCTCAGCCCCAGCATTTT.

This clone appeared once. The genes are TRBV6-5 and TRBJ1-4; TRBD1 is a possible D gene (6 bases). This CDR3 region has 16 residues. Between the trimmed V and J ends, which lost 0 bases and 6 bases, there was a span of 14 bases. Germline lookup yields CDR1 MNHEY and CDR2 SVGAGI. Here the CDR3 reads CASSYSLGRGDEKLFF. The CDR3 nucleotides are TGTGCCAGCAGTTACTCGCTCGGCAGGGGTGATGAAAAACTGTTTTTT.

The chain carries TRBV7-9 and TRBJ2-3, with D perhaps TRBD2 (6 bases). The CDR3 has 14 amino acids. From germline, CDR1 is SEHNR and CDR2 FQNEAQ (reference sequence). Trimming cost V 4 bases and J 2 bases, with 10 bases left between them. CDR3 sequence (DNA): TGTGCCAGCAGCTACGGGACTTACACAGATACGCAGTATTTT. This encodes CASSYGTYTDTQYF.

This clone was observed a single time. This chain uses TRBV7-2 with TRBJ1-2; D is unresolved. The V gene's germline CDR1 is SGHTA and CDR2 FQGNSA. V lost 1 base to trimming and J lost 8 bases, with 14 bases between them. This CDR3 contains 14 residues. The CDR3 DNA is TGTGCCAGCAGCTTAGATGTGGGAGGGCCCGGCTACACCTTC. Translation gives CASSLDVGGPGYTF.

The J gene is TRBJ2-5, the V gene TRBV7-6, with D possibly being TRBD1 (6 bases). The V gene's germline CDR1 is SGHVS and CDR2 FNYEAQ. V gave up 6 bases and J gave up 1 base, with 12 bases separating them. CDR3 length: 14 residues. CDR3 in amino acids: CASRETGRQETQYF. CDR3 bases: TGTGCCAGCAGAGAGACAGGCCGCCAAGAGACCCAGTACTTC. The full variable domain, rest sourced from reference TRBV7-6 and TRBJ2-5, is GAGVSQSPRYKVTKRGQDVALRCDPISGHVSLYWYRQALGQGPEFLTYFNYEAQQDKSGLPNDRFSAERPEGSISTLTIQRTEQRDSAMYRCASRETGRQETQYFGPGTRLLVL.

This clone has only a few counts. The J gene is TRBJ1-2, the V gene TRBV4-3; no firm D call. The CDR3 length is 13 residues. V shed 8 bases and J shed 4 bases, with 14 bases lying between them. The germline gives CDR1 LGHNA, CDR2 YSLEER. The CDR3 protein is CASRGVGIYGYTF. CDR3 DNA sequence: TGCGCCAGCCGCGGGGTGGGGATCTATGGCTACACCTTC.

The CDR3 DNA sequence: TGTGCCAGCAGCCAAGGAGTATTCTATGGCTACACCTTC. Encoded protein: CASSQGVFYGYTF. This rearrangement joins TRBV14 to TRBJ1-2, with D unclear. Trimming pared 1 base from V and 4 bases from J, leaving 7 bases between. Germline-derived CDR1 and CDR2 are SGHDN and FVKESK. This CDR3 region has 13 residues.

The chain combines TRBV12-5 with TRBJ1-1, with D unclear. This CDR3 comprises 17 residues. Germline CDR1 LGHNT, CDR2 FRNRAP. V gave up 6 bases and J gave up 0 bases, with 20 bases separating them. Here the CDR3 DNA reads TGTGCTAGTGGGACCCGAGGAGGAAACCGGGTGAACACTGAAGCTTTCTTT. It translates to CASGTRGGNRVNTEAFF.

This chain joins TRBV19 and TRBJ2-2; the match to TRBD2 covers 14 bases. CDR3 length: 17 residues. The germline gives CDR1 LNHDA, CDR2 SQIVND (reference sequence). V lost 6 bases and J lost 3; bases outside the gene matches: 6. CDR3 loop: CASSNPGLAGDTGELFF. For the CDR3, the DNA is TGTGCCAGTAGCAATCCGGGACTAGCGGGAGACACCGGGGAGCTGTTTTTT. The entire variable domain, with the rest obtained from reference TRBV19 and TRBJ2-2, is as follows: DGGITQSPKYLFRKEGQNVTLSCEQNLNHDAMYWYRQDPGQGLRLIYYSQIVNDFQKGDIAEGYSVSREKKESFPLTVTSAQKNPTAFYLCASSNPGLAGDTGELFFGEGSRLTVL.